One and the same sample provided the 9 T cell receptor beta chains below, sequenced in a study of beta chain features in type 1 diabetes (dated by TCRdb to about 2018). The library was prepared using the immunoSEQ multiplex PCR assay. The High Capacity cDNA Reverse Transcription Kit was used to reverse transcribe all of the isolated RNA, meaning that expressed TCRB transcripts were what got sequenced. TCRdb took over this immuneACCESS table, retaining in-frame rearrangements with V and J assigned. Such tables are incomplete; in checked studies, under half of the missing clones stem from an unresolved V gene, and the remainder is unexplained. Counted in this sample were 900,000 or so clones; roughly a sixth of them appeared once. The ten largest clones take up 0.02% to 0.025% of the sample. Sequenced material: naive CD4+ T cells from blood. In the paper's terms, the cell subset or site label means: true naive CD4+ T cells. The receptors here all came from a woman under 30 in good health.

The genes are TRBV9 and TRBJ2-1; the match to TRBD2 covers 9 bases. The germline CDR1 and CDR2 sequences are SGDLS and YYNGEE. V lost 0 bases, J lost 7 bases, and 8 bases stayed unmatched. The CDR3 length is 16 residues. The CDR3 protein is CASSVVLAGRVNEQFF. The CDR3 DNA follows: TGTGCCAGCAGCGTAGTCCTAGCGGGGAGGGTAAATGAGCAGTTCTTC.

This clone was seen a handful of times. V and J are TRBV9 and TRBJ2-5, with a tentative D call TRBD2 (5 bases). The CDR3 consists of 13 residues. Trimming took off 3 bases at V and 0 bases at J, with 6 bases between the two ends. Per germline, CDR1 SGDLS and CDR2 YYNGEE. The CDR3 loop reads CASSATNQETQYF. The CDR3 region has the DNA TGTGCCAGCAGCGCGACTAACCAAGAGACCCAGTACTTC.

This sequence joins TRBV18 and TRBJ1-3; possibly TRBD1 for D (5 bases). CDR3 length equals 17 residues. The V end was cut by 6 bases, the J end by 8 bases, with 26 bases between. Per the germline V gene, CDR1 is KGHSH and CDR2 is LQKENI. The DNA of the CDR3 is TGTGCCAGCTCCACGGGGCGCCAGGCAACTCTCGGGGACACCATATATTTT. The encoded protein is CASSTGRQATLGDTIYF. The complete variable domain, with remaining parts taken from reference TRBV18 and TRBJ1-3, reads NAGVMQNPRHLVRRRGQEARLRCSPMKGHSHVYWYRQLPEEGLKFMVYLQKENIIDESGMPKERFSAEFPKEGPSILRIQQVVRGDSAAYFCASSTGRQATLGDTIYFGEGSWLTVV.

Written as DNA, the CDR3 is TGTGCCAGCAGTCGGTCCCACGAGCAGTACTTC. Its protein product is CASSRSHEQYF. The V and J genes are TRBV6-1 and TRBJ2-7; no definite D call. The germline CDR1 and CDR2 sequences are MNHNS and SASEGT. Trimming pared 5 bases from V and 5 bases from J, leaving 7 bases between. The CDR3 totals 11 residues.

The V gene is TRBV28, the J gene TRBJ2-3, with TRBD2 matching 11 bases. CDR1 is MDHEN and CDR2 is SYDVKM in the germline V gene. The CDR3 covers 15 residues. The ends lost 3 bases at V and 5 bases at J; junction bases unmatched: 4. CDR3 amino acids: CASSFGLAGRDTQYF. CDR3 bases: TGTGCCAGCAGTTTCGGACTAGCGGGTAGAGATACGCAGTATTTT.

This clone was seen a few times. This sequence joins TRBV25-1 and TRBJ2-2, with a weak D call TRBD1 (6 bases). Trimming took off 7 bases at V and 4 bases at J, with 16 bases between the two ends. Germline V gene lookup returns CDR1 MGHDK and CDR2 SYGVNS. There are 15 residues in the CDR3. The CDR3 loop is CASTLQGSSTGELFF. DNA of the CDR3: TGTGCCAGCACTTTACAGGGAAGTAGCACCGGGGAGCTGTTTTTT.

This clone was detected only a few times. The rearrangement joins TRBV7-2 to TRBJ2-5; D may be TRBD2 (6 bases). The CDR3 length is 13 residues. V was cut by 3 bases and J by 5 bases, with 10 bases left in between. Germline V lookup: CDR1 SGHTA, CDR2 FQGNSA. As DNA, the CDR3 is TGTGCCAGCAGCTTTGGGGGGATGGAGACCCAGTACTTC. Its protein product is CASSFGGMETQYF.

This clone was detected only a few times. V gene TRBV9 combines with J gene TRBJ1-1, with TRBD1 identical over 7 bases. This CDR3 comprises 15 residues. V was pared by 5 bases and J by 4 bases, with 11 bases of the junction left unmatched. Germline CDR1 reads SGDLS; CDR2 reads YYNGEE. The CDR3, as DNA: TGTGCCAGCAGTCGGACAGGTATCTTATCCACTGAAGCTTTCTTT. Residues: CASSRTGILSTEAFF.

The chain combines TRBV5-1 with TRBJ2-7; tentatively, D is TRBD1 or TRBD2 (5 bases each). Germline V gene lookup returns CDR1 SGHRS and CDR2 YFSETQ. The CDR3 extends over 12 amino acids. The V end was cut by 6 bases, the J end by 0 bases, with 7 bases between. CDR3 protein: CASTGSSYEQYF. The CDR3 nucleotides are TGCGCCAGCACAGGGAGCTCCTACGAGCAGTACTTC.